The 29 T cell receptor beta chains given below trace back to one sample, sequenced in a study of OX40 agonist ivuxolimab in advanced cancers. Measured with immunoSEQ multiplex PCR; TCRdb has only the in-frame clones, and not every one. Of tens of thousands of clones detected, roughly nine tenths appear once; the ten largest clones hold around 1.1%. The material was CD4+ or CD8+ T cells sorted from blood, obtained in a trial of the OX40 agonist ivuxolimab. These receptors were collected from an adult with an advanced solid tumor such as melanoma, head and neck, liver or kidney cancer.

The rearrangement uses TRBV16 and TRBJ1-2; possibly TRBD1 for D (5 bases). Trimming left V 4 bases short and J 0 bases short, with 15 bases between. CDR1 and CDR2 (germline): KGHSY, FQNENV. This CDR3 is 16 amino acids long. CDR3 nucleotide sequence: TGTGCCAGCAGCCCCTTCGGGGGAACAACTAACTATGGCTACACCTTC. Translating it yields CASSPFGGTTNYGYTF.

The chain is built from TRBV6-1 and TRBJ2-7, with D possibly matching TRBD2 (7 bases). In germline, CDR1 is MNHNS, CDR2 SASEGT. This CDR3 is 15 amino acids long. V was trimmed by 2 bases and J by 4 bases, leaving 15 bases between them. The CDR3 DNA reads TGTGCCAGCAGTGAAAGGGGGGGAGTAGGTTACGAGCAGTACTTC. This sequence encodes CASSERGGVGYEQYF.

Here the CDR3 DNA reads TGTGCCAGCAGTATGGACGGGTACACTGAAGCTTTCTTT. It codes for CASSMDGYTEAFF. V and J are TRBV6-5 and TRBJ1-1; D remains unclear. Deletions cut 5 bases from V and 3 bases from J, with 10 bases between. The CDR3 is 13 amino acids. Per germline, CDR1 MNHEY and CDR2 SVGAGI.

The chain combines TRBV28 with TRBJ2-1; D ambiguous. This CDR3 comprises 11 residues. The V end was cut by 0 bases, the J end by 10 bases, with 4 bases between. CDR1 and CDR2 from the germline V gene are MDHEN and SYDVKM. CDR3 sequence reads: CASSLWDEQFF. CDR3 in DNA: TGTGCCAGCAGTTTATGGGACGAGCAGTTCTTC.

The gene calls are TRBV4-1 and TRBJ2-7; D may be TRBD1 (6 bases). Trimming stripped 5 bases from V and 5 bases from J, with 16 bases between. Germline CDR1 MGHRA, CDR2 YSYEKL. The CDR3 runs 14 residues. Here the CDR3 DNA reads TGCGCCAGCAGCAACCGGGACAACAGGGACGAGCAGTACTTC. The encoded protein is CASSNRDNRDEQYF.

The chain uses TRBV5-1 and TRBJ1-2; D gene unclear. The CDR3 has 14 amino acids. CDR1 is SGHRS and CDR2 is YFSETQ in the germline V gene. Trimming took off 3 bases at V and 0 bases at J, with 9 bases between the two ends. This chain's CDR3 is CASSWETANYGYTF. DNA for the CDR3: TGCGCCAGCAGCTGGGAGACGGCTAACTATGGCTACACCTTC. The full variable domain, rest sourced from reference TRBV5-1 and TRBJ1-2, is KAGVTQTPRYLIKTRGQQVTLSCSPISGHRSVSWYQQTPGQGLQFLFEYFSETQRNKGNFPGRFSGRQFSNSRSEMNVSTLELGDSALYLCASSWETANYGYTFGSGTRLTVV.

This chain uses TRBV6-6 with TRBJ2-3; 9 bases are shared with TRBD2. This CDR3 spans 14 amino acids. V trimming: 5 bases; J trimming: 3 bases; junction bases outside the gene matches: 3. CDR1 and CDR2 (germline): MNHNY, SVGAGI (reference sequence). For the CDR3, the DNA is TGTGCCAGCAGTCGGACTAGCGTGACAGATACGCAGTATTTT. It encodes CASSRTSVTDTQYF.

Only a few counts were recorded for this clone. The V and J genes are TRBV7-2 and TRBJ2-7, with unresolved D. The length of the CDR3 is 13 residues. V was clipped by 4 bases and J by 6 bases, with 13 bases between them. CDR1 is SGHTA, CDR2 FQGNSA, per germline. CDR3 in amino acids: CASSSRQTSEQYF. Here the CDR3 DNA reads TGTGCCAGCAGCTCCCGCCAGACTTCCGAGCAGTACTTC.

Details on this clone: This specimen includes other DNA sequences encoding the same CDR3. This chain connects TRBV28 to TRBJ2-5; D is ambiguous. CDR1 is MDHEN and CDR2 is SYDVKM in the germline V gene. The CDR3 covers 11 residues. V lost 3 bases and J lost 5, with 4 bases in between. The CDR3 nucleotides are TGTGCCAGCAGTTTGAGGGAGACCCAGTACTTC. Amino acids: CASSLRETQYF.

V gene TRBV30 combines with J gene TRBJ1-4, with D possibly matching TRBD1 (6 bases). V was clipped by 3 bases and J by 13 bases, with 12 bases between them. CDR3 length: 11 residues. Per the germline V gene, CDR1 is GTSNPN and CDR2 is SVGIG (reference sequence). Written as DNA, the CDR3 is TGTGCCTGGAGGACAGGCCGCCGACTGTTTTTT. It yields the protein CAWRTGRRLFF. Complete variable domain (other parts from reference TRBV30 and TRBJ1-4): SQTIHQWPATLVQPVGSPLSLECTVEGTSNPNLYWYRQAAGRGLQLLFYSVGIGQISSEVPQNLSASRPQDRQFILSSKKLLLSDSGFYLCAWRTGRRLFFGSGTQLSVL.

This clone was seen only a few times. The chain has TRBV5-1 and TRBJ2-1, with TRBD2 identical over 8 bases. This CDR3 comprises 17 residues. CDR1 and CDR2 (germline): SGHRS, YFSETQ. V lost 4 bases and J lost 5; bases outside the gene matches: 14. CDR3: CASSRNLGIAGNNEQFF. CDR3 in DNA: TGCGCCAGCAGCCGCAACCTGGGGATAGCGGGAAACAATGAGCAGTTCTTC.

DNA for the CDR3: TGTGCCAGCAGTGAAGGGGTAGGCATCGGGCAGTACTTC. Translating gives CASSEGVGIGQYF. This chain links TRBV2 with TRBJ2-7, with D unclear. The CDR3 has 13 amino acids. The germline CDR1 and CDR2 sequences are SNHLY and FYNNEI. With 1 base removed from V and 9 bases from J, the gap between germline ends came to 13 bases.

The chain couples TRBV19 to TRBJ1-2; D not certain. CDR3 length equals 14 residues. Germline-derived CDR1 and CDR2 are LNHDA and SQIVND (reference sequence). V lost 1 base, J lost 2 bases, and 8 bases lay in between. Here the CDR3 reads CASSIARSNYGYTF. The CDR3 DNA follows: TGTGCCAGTAGTATAGCGCGTTCGAACTATGGCTACACCTTC. The variable domain in full, completed from reference TRBV19 and TRBJ1-2, reads DGGITQSPKYLFRKEGQNVTLSCEQNLNHDAMYWYRQDPGQGLRLIYYSQIVNDFQKGDIAEGYSVSREKKESFPLTVTSAQKNPTAFYLCASSIARSNYGYTFGSGTRLTVV.

V gene TRBV6-5 combines with J gene TRBJ2-7; 12 nucleotides align to TRBD2. CDR3 length: 14 amino acids. Germline CDR1 reads MNHEY; CDR2 reads SVGAGI. After removal of 10 bases from V and 4 bases from J, the junction contained 8 bases not matched to a gene. CDR3 sequence: CATVRTSGTYEQYF. In nucleotides, the CDR3 is TGTGCCACGGTCCGGACTAGCGGGACTTACGAGCAGTACTTC.

The chain links TRBV7-2 to TRBJ1-3; the D gene is possibly TRBD1 (6 bases). Germline CDR1 is SGHTA and CDR2 is FQGNSA. Trimming removed 3 bases at V and 7 bases at J, with 13 bases between. The CDR3 totals 14 residues. CDR3 in amino acids: CASSLPGGGNTIYF. The CDR3 DNA reads as TGTGCCAGCAGCTTGCCGGGGGGCGGGAACACCATATATTTT.

This clone was detected a few times. This chain links TRBV7-9 with TRBJ1-1; D gene unclear. CDR3 length: 15 amino acids. CDR1 and CDR2 from the germline V gene are SEHNR and FQNEAQ (reference sequence). V gave up 3 bases and J gave up 4 bases, with 15 bases separating them. The CDR3 region has the DNA TGTGCCAGCAGCTTTCCGCGAGTCGTGGGCACTGAAGCTTTCTTT. Its translation is CASSFPRVVGTEAFF.

The J gene is TRBJ2-4, the V gene TRBV11-2, with a possible D match to TRBD1 (5 bases). The V gene's germline CDR1 is SGHAT and CDR2 FQNNGV. The ends were cut back, 2 bases at V and 3 bases at J, with 20 bases in the middle. The CDR3 is 18 amino acids. The CDR3 region has the DNA TGTGCCAGCAGCTTACTTAGGTCAGGGTTTGAAGGCAAAAACATTCAGTACTTC. As protein: CASSLLRSGFEGKNIQYF.

The chain links TRBV28 to TRBJ2-7; 14 nucleotides line up with TRBD2. In germline, CDR1 is MDHEN, CDR2 SYDVKM. The trim removed 5 bases at V and 2 bases at J, leaving 11 bases unmatched. The CDR3 runs to 18 residues. The CDR3 here is CASSPPPGTSGSPYEQYF. CDR3 in DNA: TGTGCCAGCAGTCCTCCCCCCGGGACTAGCGGGAGCCCCTACGAGCAGTACTTC.

The V and J genes are TRBV15 and TRBJ2-7; 8 nucleotides line up with TRBD1. V lost 0 bases to trimming and J lost 1 base; unmatched junction nucleotides: 2. This CDR3 is 15 amino acids long. Looked up from germline, CDR1 is LNHNV and CDR2 is YYDKDF (reference sequence). CDR3 bases: TGTGCCACCAGCAGAGAGCGGGACAGGTCCTACGAGCAGTACTTC. Protein sequence: CATSRERDRSYEQYF.

The rearrangement links TRBV6-6 to TRBJ1-2; D may be TRBD1 (5 bases). V lost 6 bases and J 4 bases, leaving 15 bases between the germline ends. The CDR3 consists of 14 residues. CDR1 is MNHNY and CDR2 is SVGAGI in the germline V gene (reference sequence). The CDR3 sequence: CASRRDGEGYGYTF. CDR3 nucleotides: TGTGCCAGCAGACGGGACGGGGAGGGCTATGGCTACACCTTC.

CDR3 loop: CASSSEGASYNEQFF. The DNA for the CDR3 is TGCGCCAGCAGCTCGGAGGGGGCTTCCTACAATGAGCAGTTCTTC. The chain links TRBV5-1 to TRBJ2-1, with D perhaps matching TRBD1 (7 bases). With 3 bases removed from V and 1 base from J, the gap between germline ends came to 11 bases. Germline lookup yields CDR1 SGHRS and CDR2 YFSETQ. This CDR3 spans 15 amino acids.

The chain recombines TRBV6-1 with TRBJ1-1; D gene ambiguous. The V end was cut by 7 bases, the J end by 5 bases, with 8 bases between. The CDR3 runs to 11 residues. Per the germline V gene, CDR1 is MNHNS and CDR2 is SASEGT. The chain's CDR3 is CASIGSTEAFF. The CDR3 nucleotides read TGTGCCAGCATTGGGAGTACTGAAGCTTTCTTT.

The V gene is TRBV28, the J gene TRBJ1-3, with a tentative D call TRBD1 (5 bases). This CDR3 is 12 amino acids long. The germline V gene has CDR1 MDHEN and CDR2 SYDVKM. With 8 bases removed from V and 8 bases from J, the gap between germline ends came to 13 bases. In nucleotides, the CDR3 is TGTGCCAGCCGGGCCCAGGGTTACACCATATATTTT. This codes for CASRAQGYTIYF. Using reference TRBV28 and TRBJ1-3 for the parts outside the CDR3, the full variable domain is DVKVTQSSRYLVKRTGEKVFLECVQDMDHENMFWYRQDPGLGLRLIYFSYDVKMKEKGDIPEGYSVSREKKERFSLILESASTNQTSMYLCASRAQGYTIYFGEGSWLTVV.

This clone was recorded once. This chain links TRBV18 with TRBJ2-3, with D maybe TRBD2 (6 bases). Germline CDR1 is KGHSH and CDR2 is LQKENI. Trimming pared 3 bases from V and 0 bases from J, leaving 10 bases between. The CDR3 has 15 residues. CDR3 region: CASSPRRASTDTQYF. The DNA of the CDR3 is TGTGCCAGCTCACCGAGGAGGGCTAGCACAGATACGCAGTATTTT. The whole variable domain, filled in from reference TRBV18 and TRBJ2-3, reads NAGVMQNPRHLVRRRGQEARLRCSPMKGHSHVYWYRQLPEEGLKFMVYLQKENIIDESGMPKERFSAEFPKEGPSILRIQQVVRGDSAAYFCASSPRRASTDTQYFGPGTRLTVL.

This chain joins TRBV5-1 and TRBJ2-3; weak D call: TRBD2 (5 bases). The V gene lost 3 bases and the J gene lost 0 bases, with 14 bases spanning the gap. The CDR3 loop spans 16 amino acids. CDR1 is SGHRS and CDR2 is YFSETQ in the germline V gene. The CDR3 is CASSSRAVLSTDTQYF. The CDR3 coding sequence is TGCGCCAGCAGCTCCAGAGCGGTCCTAAGCACAGATACGCAGTATTTT.

The V call is TRBV7-6, the J call TRBJ1-2, with unresolved D. Germline assignment: CDR1 SGHVS and CDR2 FNYEAQ. CDR3 length equals 15 residues. Trimming took 0 bases from V and 0 from J, leaving 8 bases between them. CDR3 residues: CASSLAAGPNYGYTF. The DNA of the CDR3 is TGTGCCAGCAGCTTAGCGGCGGGCCCTAACTATGGCTACACCTTC.

The chain uses TRBV9 and TRBJ1-3; D unresolved. The V end lost 3 bases, the J end lost 4 bases, and 8 bases lay between the germline ends. Germline V CDR1 and CDR2: SGDLS, YYNGEE. The CDR3 runs 13 residues. Here the CDR3 DNA reads TGTGCCAGCAGCGCCACACAGGGAAACACCATATATTTT. Amino acid sequence: CASSATQGNTIYF.

The rearrangement links TRBV18 to TRBJ2-1; 10 nucleotides agree with TRBD2. There are 19 residues in the CDR3. CDR1 is KGHSH and CDR2 is LQKENI in the germline V gene. V was clipped by 8 bases and J by 0 bases; unmatched bases: 16. This CDR3 is CASHKDFSGRSPSYNEQFF. CDR3 sequence (DNA): TGTGCCAGCCATAAGGATTTTAGCGGGAGGTCCCCCTCCTACAATGAGCAGTTCTTC.

V is TRBV7-3 and J is TRBJ2-3; D not certain. V was trimmed by 5 bases and J by 1 base, leaving 7 bases between them. CDR1 is SGHTA, CDR2 FQGTGA, per germline. CDR3 length: 13 residues. The chain's CDR3 is CASSMDGTDTQYF. In DNA, the CDR3 is TGTGCCAGCAGCATGGACGGCACAGATACGCAGTATTTT.